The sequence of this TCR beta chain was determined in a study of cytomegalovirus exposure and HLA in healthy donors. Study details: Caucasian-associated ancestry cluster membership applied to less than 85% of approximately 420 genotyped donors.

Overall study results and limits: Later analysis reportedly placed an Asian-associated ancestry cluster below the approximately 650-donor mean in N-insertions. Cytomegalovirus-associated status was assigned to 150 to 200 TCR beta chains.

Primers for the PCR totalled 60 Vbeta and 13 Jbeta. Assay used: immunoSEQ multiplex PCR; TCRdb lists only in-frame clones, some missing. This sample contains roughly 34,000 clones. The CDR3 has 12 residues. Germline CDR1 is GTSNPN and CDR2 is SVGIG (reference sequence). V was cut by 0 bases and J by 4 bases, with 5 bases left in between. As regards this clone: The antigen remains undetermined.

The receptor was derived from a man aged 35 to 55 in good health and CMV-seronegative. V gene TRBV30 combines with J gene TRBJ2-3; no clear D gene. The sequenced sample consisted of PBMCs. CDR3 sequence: CAWSVLADTQYF. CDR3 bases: TGTGCCTGGAGTGTCTTAGCAGATACGCAGTATTTT.